This TCR beta chain was sequenced for a study of T cell responses to AZD1222 COVID-19 vaccine. Generated by immunoSEQ multiplex PCR, the TCRdb table keeps only in-frame clones and is missing some. The sample has some 150,000 clones; more than 80% are singletons. J gave up 6 bases and V 5 bases, and 3 bases lay outside the gene matches. The CDR3 consists of 13 residues. Germline lookup yields CDR1 LNHNV and CDR2 YYDKDF (reference sequence). The rearrangement links TRBV15 to TRBJ2-1; 8 bases map to TRBD2. This receptor was obtained from an adult in good health. The sequencing used peripheral blood, collected on day 0 of AZD1222 vaccination. The CDR3 nucleotides read TGTGCCACCAGCGTCGGGGGGGCCAATGAGCAGTTCTTC. It encodes CATSVGGANEQFF.